This T cell receptor (beta chain) was retrieved from a study of beta chain features in type 1 diabetes. About the study: No patient-donor differences in age, gender, total cells or subset yield. Study-wide points: PCR might preferentially amplify shorter templates, equally in patients and controls.

A note on this clone: What it binds is unknown.

Blood was collected once per donor into heparin, averaging roughly 0.12 L. Investigators reverse transcribed all isolated RNA, so they sequenced expressed TCRB transcripts. Roughly 3.6 million reads, on average, came from each naive, central memory and regulatory T cell sample. Here immunoSEQ multiplex PCR was the method, and the copy in TCRdb shows in-frame clones only, minus some. The sample records more than 150,000 clones, more than 9.5% being singletons. V was clipped by 5 bases and J by 5 bases, with 9 bases between them. Germline V gene sequence: CDR1 DFQATT, CDR2 SNEGSKA (reference sequence). The CDR3 is made up of 11 amino acids.

The sequenced sample was central memory CD4+ T cells from blood. This receptor was identified in a man aged 18 to 35 in good health. The chain uses TRBV20-1 and TRBJ2-5, with D uncertain. In DNA, the CDR3 is TGCAGTGCTCAGGAGAGGGAGACCCAGTACTTC. This codes for CSAQERETQYF.